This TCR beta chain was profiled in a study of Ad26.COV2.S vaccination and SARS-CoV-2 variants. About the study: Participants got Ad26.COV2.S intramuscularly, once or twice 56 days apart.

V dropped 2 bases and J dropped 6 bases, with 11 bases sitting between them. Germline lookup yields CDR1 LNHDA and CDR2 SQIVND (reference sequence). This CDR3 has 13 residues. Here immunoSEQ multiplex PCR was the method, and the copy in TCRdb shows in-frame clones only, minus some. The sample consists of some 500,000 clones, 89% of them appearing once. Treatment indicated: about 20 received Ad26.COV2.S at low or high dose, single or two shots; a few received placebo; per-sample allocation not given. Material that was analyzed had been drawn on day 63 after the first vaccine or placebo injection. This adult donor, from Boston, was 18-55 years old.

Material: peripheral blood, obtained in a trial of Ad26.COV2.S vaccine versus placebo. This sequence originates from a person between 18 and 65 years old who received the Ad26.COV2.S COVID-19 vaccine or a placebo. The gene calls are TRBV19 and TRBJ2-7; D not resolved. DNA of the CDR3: TGTGCCAGTAGTATAAGTGTTGGCGGCGAGCAGTACTTC. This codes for CASSISVGGEQYF.